This T cell receptor beta chain was captured in a study of T cells after yellow fever vaccination. TCRdb independently ran MiXCR on the 5' RACE reads; one entry per CDR3 protein. The repertoire includes about 340,000 distinct CDR3 sequences, approximately 9% of them detected once, and over 15% sits in the top ten. V dropped 8 bases and J dropped 0 bases, with 8 bases sitting between them. Looked up from germline, CDR1 is KGHDR and CDR2 is SFDVKD. This CDR3 contains 13 residues. This TCR derives from a man between 18 and 35 years old who received the YFV17D yellow fever vaccine. J is TRBJ2-3 and V is TRBV24-1; D gene uncertain. The sequencing here drew on PBMCs, taken on the day of the first yellow fever vaccination. CDR3 residues: CATTRSSTDTQYF. CDR3 DNA sequence: TGTGCCACCACCAGGAGCAGCACAGATACGCAGTATTTT.